Shown below are 18 T cell receptor beta chains from a single sample sequenced in a study of blood T cell repertoires in COVID-19. This table comes from immunoSEQ multiplex PCR, and its TCRdb copy is limited to in-frame clones, with some not included. This sample has 130,000 or so clones; approximately 84% occur once, and the top ten carry more than 3%. Sequencing was performed on PBMCs or T cells enriched from blood (not recorded which). All receptors come from a woman aged 45-65 years with acute COVID-19.

The rearrangement links TRBV3-1 (or the pseudogene TRBV3-2) to TRBJ2-7, with D unresolved. The CDR3 covers 16 residues. Germline CDR1 LGHDT, CDR2 YNNKEL (reference sequence). Trimming pared 4 bases from V and 4 bases from J, leaving 20 bases between. DNA for the CDR3: TGTGCCAGCAGCCGAGGCGCCCCAAAAGGTTCTTACGAGCAGTACTTC. It yields the protein CASSRGAPKGSYEQYF.

This clone was observed a handful of times. The chain couples TRBV5-8 to TRBJ1-2; D uncertain. Germline V lookup: CDR1 SGHTS, CDR2 YDEGEE. V was cut by 4 bases and J by 8 bases, with 15 bases left in between. This CDR3 has 13 amino acids. The CDR3 protein is CASSPKRAGGYTF. The CDR3 DNA reads TGTGCCAGCAGCCCAAAAAGAGCGGGCGGCTACACCTTC. Full variable domain (missing parts from reference TRBV5-8 and TRBJ1-2): EAGVTQSPTHLIKTRGQQATLRCSPISGHTSVYWYQQALGLGLQFLLWYDEGEERNRGNFPPRFSGRQFPNYSSELNVNALELEDSALYLCASSPKRAGGYTFGSGTRLTVV.

This clone is a singleton in its sample. The CDR3 sequence is CSVELGPMNTEAFF. DNA for the CDR3: TGCAGCGTTGAATTGGGCCCGATGAACACTGAAGCTTTCTTT. J is TRBJ1-1 and V is TRBV29-1, with unresolved D. The CDR3 length is 14 residues. Germline-derived CDR1 and CDR2 are SQVTM and ANQGSEA. V was trimmed by 2 bases and J by 0 bases, leaving 10 bases between them.

This clone was seen a single time. The chain has TRBV5-4 and TRBJ2-7; TRBD2 aligns across 15 bases. The V gene's germline CDR1 is SGHNT and CDR2 YYREEE (reference sequence). V gave up 4 bases and J gave up 3 bases; unmatched junction bases: 11. This CDR3 comprises 18 residues. In nucleotides, the CDR3 is TGTGCCAGCAGCCGGGGACAGCCGGGACTAGCGGGAGGCTACGAGCAGTACTTC. Amino acids: CASSRGQPGLAGGYEQYF.

The chain is built from TRBV24-1 and TRBJ1-5, with no clear D. Germline V gene lookup returns CDR1 KGHDR and CDR2 SFDVKD. V was pared by 10 bases and J by 4 bases, with 7 bases between. The length of the CDR3 is 11 residues. CDR3 DNA: TGTGCCACTTCCAGTAATCAGCCCCAGCATTTT. This gives the protein CATSSNQPQHF.

The gene calls are TRBV4-1 and TRBJ1-2; no clear D gene. There are 14 residues in the CDR3. Trimming shortened V by 1 base and J by 7 bases, and 13 bases separated the two germline ends. Germline V gene data show CDR1 as MGHRA and CDR2 as YSYEKL. CDR3 sequence (DNA): TGCGCCAGCAGCCAAGGACGGGAGGATCTTGGCTACACCTTC. The encoded protein is CASSQGREDLGYTF.

The J gene is TRBJ1-1, the V gene TRBV19; no clear D gene. The CDR3 consists of 11 residues. Deletions cut 8 bases from V and 6 bases from J, with 10 bases between. CDR1 and CDR2 (germline): LNHDA, SQIVND (reference sequence). The CDR3 here is CASSRHAEAFF. The CDR3 DNA sequence: TGTGCCAGTTCACGACACGCTGAAGCTTTCTTT.

The chain has TRBV5-4 and TRBJ2-5; 9 bases agree with TRBD2. CDR3 size: 16 residues. V gave up 0 bases and J gave up 4 bases; unmatched junction bases: 7. The germline V gene encodes CDR1 SGHNT and CDR2 YYREEE (reference sequence). The CDR3 reads CASSLDLAGEAETQYF. In DNA, the CDR3 is TGTGCCAGCAGCTTGGATTTAGCGGGAGAGGCAGAGACCCAGTACTTC.

This sequence joins TRBV7-8 and TRBJ2-7, with 11 nucleotides matching TRBD2. Trimming cost V 1 base and J 0 bases; bases outside gene matches: 14. CDR1 SGHVS and CDR2 FQNEAQ come from the germline V gene. This CDR3 spans 20 amino acids. The CDR3: CASSLVGLAGGILSSYEQYF. CDR3 coding DNA: TGTGCCAGCAGCTTAGTGGGTCTAGCGGGAGGAATCTTGAGCTCCTACGAGCAGTACTTC.

There are a few counts of this clone. The rearrangement links TRBV2 to TRBJ1-1, with D possibly TRBD1 on 5 matching bases. Trimming left V 2 bases short and J 0 bases short, with 10 bases between. In germline, CDR1 is SNHLY, CDR2 FYNNEI. This CDR3 spans 15 amino acids. The CDR3 nucleotides are TGTGCCAGCAGTGAACAGGGACTCATGAACACTGAAGCTTTCTTT. Translated, it gives CASSEQGLMNTEAFF.

In its sample, this clone was seen once. The rearrangement uses TRBV6-2 or TRBV6-3 and TRBJ2-7; possibly TRBD1 for D (5 bases). Germline V gene data show CDR1 as MNHEY and CDR2 as SVGEGT. The CDR3 loop spans 14 amino acids. V was cut by 2 bases and J by 0 bases, with 8 bases left in between. The CDR3 DNA is TGTGCCAGCAGTTACGGACACAGCTCCTACGAGCAGTACTTC. Protein sequence: CASSYGHSSYEQYF.

The chain couples TRBV5-1 to TRBJ2-1, with D possibly TRBD1 on 5 matching bases. Germline V gene lookup returns CDR1 SGHRS and CDR2 YFSETQ. With 0 bases removed from V and 3 bases from J, the gap between germline ends came to 7 bases. This CDR3 comprises 14 residues. The CDR3 DNA sequence: TGCGCCAGCAGCTTGGAAAGGGGCTACAATGAGCAGTTCTTC. The encoded protein is CASSLERGYNEQFF.

This clone appeared many times. The chain joins TRBV6-4 to TRBJ2-5; 9 nucleotides agree with TRBD2. Germline V gives CDR1 MRHNA, CDR2 SNTAGT. V shed 5 bases and J 4 bases; nucleotides not matched to a gene: 11. The CDR3 loop spans 16 amino acids. CDR3 loop: CASSPTGAGGPETQYF. In DNA form, the CDR3 reads TGTGCCAGCAGTCCAACAGGAGCGGGAGGACCAGAGACCCAGTACTTC.

In its sample, this clone was seen a few times. The CDR3 nucleotides read TGTGCCGCGGACAGGGAGAAAAACATTCAGTACTTC. It specifies CAADREKNIQYF. The rearrangement links TRBV30 to TRBJ2-4, with 8 positions matching TRBD1. This CDR3 is built from 12 residues. In germline, CDR1 is GTSNPN, CDR2 SVGIG (reference sequence). J was trimmed by 4 bases and V by 8 bases; bases with no gene match: 4.

V usage is TRBV19 and J usage is TRBJ1-1; D perhaps matches TRBD1 (5 bases). Trimming took 7 bases from V and 7 from J, leaving 13 bases between them. The CDR3 loop spans 12 amino acids. Germline V gene lookup returns CDR1 LNHDA and CDR2 SQIVND (reference sequence). The CDR3 bases are TGTGCCAGTATGGTTGGGCAGGGTGAAGCTTTCTTT. Translated, it gives CASMVGQGEAFF. The full variable domain, with the rest looked up from reference TRBV19 and TRBJ1-1, is DGGITQSPKYLFRKEGQNVTLSCEQNLNHDAMYWYRQDPGQGLRLIYYSQIVNDFQKGDIAEGYSVSREKKESFPLTVTSAQKNPTAFYLCASMVGQGEAFFGQGTRLTVV.

This clone was counted between two and nine times. This CDR3 reads CASSDSVLTADTQYF. The CDR3 DNA reads TGTGCCAGCAGTGACAGCGTCCTGACGGCAGATACGCAGTATTTT. V usage is TRBV6-1 and J usage is TRBJ2-3; D is unresolved. Germline loops: CDR1 MNHNS, CDR2 SASEGT. The CDR3 covers 15 residues. V was clipped by 3 bases and J by 4 bases, with 14 bases between them.

The rearrangement joins TRBV2 to TRBJ1-2, with a weak D call TRBD1 (6 bases). Germline V CDR1 and CDR2: SNHLY, FYNNEI. The ends were cut back, 6 bases at V and 4 bases at J, with 9 bases in the middle. The CDR3 has 12 residues. The CDR3 reads CASRGAPYGYTF. CDR3 coding DNA: TGTGCCAGCAGGGGGGCTCCCTATGGCTACACCTTC.

The J gene is TRBJ2-1, the V gene TRBV18, with 10 positions matching TRBD2. Germline V gene lookup returns CDR1 KGHSH and CDR2 LQKENI. With 4 bases clipped from V and 7 bases from J, the junction kept 7 bases outside the gene matches. This CDR3 region has 15 residues. The CDR3 nucleotides read TGTGCCAGCTCACAAAGCGGGAGGGCCCGAAATGAGCAGTTCTTC. Residues: CASSQSGRARNEQFF. Variable domain in full (rest from reference TRBV18 and TRBJ2-1): NAGVMQNPRHLVRRRGQEARLRCSPMKGHSHVYWYRQLPEEGLKFMVYLQKENIIDESGMPKERFSAEFPKEGPSILRIQQVVRGDSAAYFCASSQSGRARNEQFFGPGTRLTVL.